This entry is about one T cell receptor beta chain. With the read ending 3 residues before the CDR3 end, the germline J gene is used to fill in that end. V was shortened by 8 bases and J by 4 bases, with 15 bases between the two germline ends. Germline CDR1 reads DFQATT; CDR2 reads SNEGSKA (reference sequence). The CDR3 consists of 13 residues. This entry comes from a study of T cells in women clearing cervical HPV infection. Sequencing was performed with immunoSEQ multiplex PCR; in TCRdb, only in-frame clones are kept and a portion is missing. Found here are fewer than 35,000 clones; the top ten clones hold 4.2%.

This chain connects TRBV20-1 to TRBJ2-1, with D possibly matching TRBD1 (6 bases). Sequences were obtained from blood buffy coat. The source is a woman aged 18-70 years with a cervical HPV16 infection that either progressed to CIN3+ or cleared (not recorded which). The DNA read from the CDR3 is TGCAGTCCATCAGGGGACGGATACAATGAG. This gives the protein CSPSGDGYNE. The complete CDR3 reads CSPSGDGYNEQFF.